The clone carrying this T cell receptor (beta chain) was picked up many times. What it recognizes is unknown. Over several immunoSEQ plates, each subset's genomic DNA was distributed in even portions. The repertoire was sequenced with immunoSEQ multiplex PCR; TCRdb's copy has only in-frame clones and lacks some. This sample has about 1.1 million clones, with roughly 80% found just once. This specimen comes from a study of shared clonotypes between healthy human individuals. On the study more broadly: The study used three CD4 naive, three CD4 memory, two CD8 naive and one CD8 memory plate per donor. Study conclusions and caveats: Clonotypes which were not shared had lower generation probabilities than clonotypes that all four donors shared. Genetic and exposure-history diversity was limited by the few donors.

The germline V gene has CDR1 MDHEN and CDR2 SYDVKM. V lost 7 bases to trimming and J lost 3 bases, with 16 bases between them. The CDR3 loop spans 15 amino acids. The chain carries TRBV28 and TRBJ1-5; the D gene is possibly TRBD1 (5 bases). The material sequenced was memory CD4+ T cells from PBMCs. Indicated subset: CD45RA-negative fraction. This sequence was found in a young man in good health. Some clones in this sample may be carry-over from other donors' samples. The CDR3 region is CASTPSRGLNQPQHF. The CDR3 nucleotides read TGTGCCAGCACCCCGTCGAGGGGTCTCAATCAGCCCCAGCATTTT.